Listed here are 10 T cell receptor beta chains from one sample, sequenced in a study of blood T cells in healthy people across ages. The second PCR ran roughly 7 to 12 cycles with a sample-barcoded 5' primer and J-beta primers. TCRdb independently ran MiXCR on the 5' RACE reads; one entry per CDR3 protein. The sample holds about 1.7 million distinct CDR3 sequences; under 30% are singletons and the top ten take roughly 8%. The sample taken for sequencing was blood. Receptors originate from a woman aged 30 to 39 in good health.

Points on this clonotype: A much larger clone sits a single nucleotide away, making a read error possible. This CDR3 is missing its conserved last phenylalanine or tryptophan, likely due to a read error. V usage is TRBV7-9 and J usage is TRBJ2-1; D uncertain. Trimming took off 5 bases at V and 5 bases at J, with 7 bases between the two ends. This CDR3 comprises 12 residues. Germline V gene data show CDR1 as SEHNR and CDR2 as FQNEAQ (reference sequence). CDR3 sequence reads: CASSRNDNEQFS. In nucleotides, the CDR3 is TGTGCCAGCAGCCGCAACGACAATGAGCAGTTCTCC.

V is TRBV29-1 and J is TRBJ1-1; D ambiguous. The CDR3 length is 11 residues. Germline V gene sequence: CDR1 SQVTM, CDR2 ANQGSEA. V lost 5 bases to trimming and J lost 3 bases, with 7 bases between them. CDR3 in amino acids: CSVRVYTEAFF. The DNA for the CDR3 is TGCAGCGTTAGGGTTTACACTGAAGCTTTCTTT.

In this sample, this clonotype turned up many times. The gene calls are TRBV5-1 and TRBJ1-2; D might be TRBD1 (5 bases). CDR3 length: 10 residues. The V end lost 10 bases, the J end lost 8 bases, and 12 bases lay between the germline ends. Germline V CDR1 and CDR2: SGHRS, YFSETQ. CDR3 in amino acids: CASGGEGYTF. CDR3 DNA sequence: TGCGCCTCCGGAGGGGAGGGCTACACCTTC.

There are a few counts of this clonotype. V is TRBV2 and J is TRBJ1-4; no clear D. This CDR3 has 15 amino acids. Germline lookup yields CDR1 SNHLY and CDR2 FYNNEI. The V end lost 7 bases, the J end lost 0 bases, and 12 bases lay between the germline ends. The CDR3 loop is CASKSSGTTNEKLFF. In DNA form, the CDR3 reads TGTGCCAGCAAATCGTCGGGAACAACTAATGAAAAACTGTTTTTT.

This clonotype was detected a few times. The chain couples TRBV9 to TRBJ1-4; the D gene is possibly TRBD1 (6 bases). The CDR3 has 14 amino acids. In germline, CDR1 is SGDLS, CDR2 YYNGEE. The V and J ends lost 0 bases and 4 bases respectively, with 7 bases between them. The CDR3 DNA follows: TGTGCCAGCAGCGTAGGGGACATTAATGAAAAACTGTTTTTT. This encodes CASSVGDINEKLFF.

The table lists this clonotype with many counts. The chain combines TRBV9 with TRBJ2-5, with TRBD2 as a possible D gene (5 bases). Germline V CDR1 and CDR2: SGDLS, YYNGEE. This CDR3 comprises 13 residues. V was shortened by 3 bases and J by 4 bases, with 10 bases between the two germline ends. CDR3 sequence (DNA): TGTGCCAGCAGCGCGAGGGCGTCAGAGACCCAGTACTTC. This encodes CASSARASETQYF.

The V and J genes are TRBV19 and TRBJ2-1; 11 bases are shared with TRBD2. The CDR3 extends over 16 amino acids. V shed 1 base, J shed 6 bases, and the junction held 5 bases outside the gene matches. Germline lookup yields CDR1 LNHDA and CDR2 SQIVND (reference sequence). CDR3 region: CASSIGPGLAGNEQFF. CDR3 DNA sequence: TGTGCCAGTAGTATAGGTCCTGGACTAGCGGGCAATGAGCAGTTCTTC.

This clonotype was detected many times. The chain uses TRBV6-6 and TRBJ2-1; D unclear. The CDR3 contains 13 residues. CDR1 MNHNY and CDR2 SVGAGI come from the germline V gene (reference sequence). Trimming left V 2 bases short and J 6 bases short, with 8 bases between. The CDR3 DNA reads as TGTGCCAGCAGTTACGACCGATCCAATGAGCAGTTCTTC. Amino acids: CASSYDRSNEQFF.

V gene TRBV20-1 combines with J gene TRBJ2-4; TRBD2 matches at 7 bases. Germline V gene sequence: CDR1 DFQATT, CDR2 SNEGSKA (reference sequence). With 6 bases clipped from V and 0 bases from J, the junction kept 8 bases outside the gene matches. The CDR3 contains 15 residues. The CDR3 DNA reads as TGCAGTGCACCGATGGGGGGGGGAGCCAAAAACATTCAGTACTTC. This gives the protein CSAPMGGGAKNIQYF.

There are a few counts of this clonotype. The gene calls are TRBV28 and TRBJ1-6, with no clear D. The V and J ends lost 8 bases and 3 bases respectively, with 14 bases between them. Looked up from germline, CDR1 is MDHEN and CDR2 is SYDVKM. The CDR3 has 15 residues. The CDR3 here is CASGNTEIYNSPLHF. In nucleotides, the CDR3 is TGTGCCAGCGGTAACACTGAAATCTATAATTCACCCCTCCACTTT.